The clone carrying this T cell receptor (beta chain) was observed a handful of times. Its antigen is currently unknown. This sample is part of a study of blood T cells in healthy people across ages. With a J-beta primer mix and a sample-barcoded 5' primer, a second PCR ran 7 to 11 cycles. All cDNA molecules were each tagged by a template-switch adaptor with 12 random nucleotides. One entry per CDR3 protein results from TCRdb running MiXCR on the 5' RACE reads. The table shows about 640,000 distinct CDR3 sequences, with 58% occurring only once. Notes on the study in general: Strong correlation existed between TCR beta diversity and naive T cell percentage.

Trimming pared 2 bases from V and 0 bases from J, leaving 11 bases between. CDR3 length: 15 residues. Germline CDR1 is WSHSY and CDR2 is SAAADI. The sample was blood. The source is a man between 60 and 75 years old in good health. This chain links TRBV10-2 with TRBJ2-7; the D call may be TRBD1 or TRBD2 (6 bases each). The DNA of the CDR3 is TGCGCCAGCAGTGAGGGGGGGCGTCGCTCCTACGAGCAGTACTTC. It yields the protein CASSEGGRRSYEQYF.